This T cell receptor beta chain was sequenced in a study of a mutant IDH1 vaccine in newly diagnosed glioma. Across the study: Patients began vaccination 4-6 weeks after radiotherapy alone, or with temozolomide cycles.

This clone was counted between two and nine times. Its antigen is currently unknown. Time point in this sample: week 11, during vaccination. One vaccine dose held 300 ug of mutant IDH1 20-mer peptide and came with topical imiquimod. The CDR3 totals 13 residues. The V end was cut by 1 base, the J end by 7 bases, with 8 bases between. Germline lookup yields CDR1 SEHNR and CDR2 FQNEAQ (reference sequence). The assay was immunoSEQ multiplex PCR, and TCRdb's table has in-frame clones only and misses some. This table holds some 60,000 clones, 80% found once. V is TRBV7-9 and J is TRBJ1-5; no clear D. Sequences were derived from PBMCs, sampled from a glioma patient whose treatment included an IDH1 peptide vaccine. This receptor was identified in a man between 50 and 59 years old with glioma. The CDR3 region is CASSLGQWQPQHF. CDR3 in DNA: TGTGCCAGCAGCTTAGGCCAGTGGCAGCCCCAGCATTTT.